A single sample gave rise to the 3 T cell receptor beta chains below, sequenced in a study of cytomegalovirus exposure and HLA in healthy donors. The PCR had 60 Vbeta and 13 Jbeta primers. Using immunoSEQ multiplex PCR, the repertoire was profiled, and TCRdb retains in-frame clones only, with some absent. This table has roughly 99,000 clones, roughly 87% appearing once. Sequencing was done on a sample of PBMCs. The receptors originated from a man aged 30 to 45 in good health and CMV-seropositive.

J is TRBJ2-2 and V is TRBV30; no reliable D call. This CDR3 is 13 amino acids long. V was trimmed by 0 bases and J by 7 bases, leaving 9 bases between them. Germline V gene sequence: CDR1 GTSNPN, CDR2 SVGIG (reference sequence). The chain's CDR3 is CAWSVTRFGELFF. The CDR3, as DNA: TGTGCCTGGAGTGTAACAAGATTCGGGGAGCTGTTTTTT.

The V call is TRBV5-1, the J call TRBJ2-7, with a weak D call TRBD2 (5 bases). The CDR3 totals 13 residues. The germline V gene has CDR1 SGHRS and CDR2 YFSETQ. V was trimmed by 2 bases and J by 6 bases, leaving 12 bases between them. The CDR3 protein is CASSLLGLPEQYF. The CDR3 DNA reads TGCGCCAGCAGCTTACTAGGGCTCCCCGAGCAGTACTTC.

The chain has TRBV4-2 and TRBJ2-7, with TRBD1 matching 7 bases. Germline trimming cut 3 bases from V and 0 bases from J; bases unmatched to any gene: 2. The germline V gene has CDR1 LGHNA and CDR2 YNFKEQ. This CDR3 has 14 residues. Here the CDR3 DNA reads TGTGCCAGCAGCCAGGGACAGAACTCCTACGAGCAGTACTTC. Amino acids: CASSQGQNSYEQYF.